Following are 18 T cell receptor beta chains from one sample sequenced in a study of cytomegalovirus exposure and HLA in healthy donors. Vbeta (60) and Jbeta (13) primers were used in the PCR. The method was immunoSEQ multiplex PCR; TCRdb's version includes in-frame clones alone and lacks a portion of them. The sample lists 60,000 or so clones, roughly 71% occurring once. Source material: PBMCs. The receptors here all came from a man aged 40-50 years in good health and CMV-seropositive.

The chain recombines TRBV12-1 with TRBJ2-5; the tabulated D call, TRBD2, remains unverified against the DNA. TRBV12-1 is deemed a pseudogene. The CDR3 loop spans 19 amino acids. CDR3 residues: CASSPPKTSGGVGQETQYF. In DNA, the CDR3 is TGTGCCAGCAGTCCACCTAAGACTAGCGGGGGGGTGGGCCAAGAGACCCAGTACTTC.

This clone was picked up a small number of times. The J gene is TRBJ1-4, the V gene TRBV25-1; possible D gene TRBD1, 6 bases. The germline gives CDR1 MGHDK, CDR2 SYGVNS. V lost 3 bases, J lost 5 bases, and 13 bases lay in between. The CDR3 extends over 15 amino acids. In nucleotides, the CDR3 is TGTGCCAGCAGTGAGGATAAAACAGGGAATGAAAAACTGTTTTTT. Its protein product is CASSEDKTGNEKLFF.

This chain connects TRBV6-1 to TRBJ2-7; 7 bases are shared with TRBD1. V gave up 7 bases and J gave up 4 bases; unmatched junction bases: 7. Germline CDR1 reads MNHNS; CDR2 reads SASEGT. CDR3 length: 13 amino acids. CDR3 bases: TGTGCCAGCACCAGACAGGGTAAATACGAGCAGTACTTC. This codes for CASTRQGKYEQYF.

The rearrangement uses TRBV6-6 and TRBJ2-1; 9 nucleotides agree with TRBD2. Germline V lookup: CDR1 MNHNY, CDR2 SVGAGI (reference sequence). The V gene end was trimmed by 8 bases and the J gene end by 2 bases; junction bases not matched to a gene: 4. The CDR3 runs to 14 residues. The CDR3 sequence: CASAGGETYNEQFF. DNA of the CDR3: TGTGCCAGCGCGGGGGGGGAAACCTACAATGAGCAGTTCTTC.

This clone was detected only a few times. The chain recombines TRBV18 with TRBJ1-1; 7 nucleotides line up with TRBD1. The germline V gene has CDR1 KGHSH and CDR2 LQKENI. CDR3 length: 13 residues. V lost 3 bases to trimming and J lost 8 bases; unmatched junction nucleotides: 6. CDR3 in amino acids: CASSPARDSEAFF. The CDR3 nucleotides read TGTGCCAGCTCACCGGCTCGGGACAGCGAAGCTTTCTTT. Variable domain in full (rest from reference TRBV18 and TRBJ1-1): NAGVMQNPRHLVRRRGQEARLRCSPMKGHSHVYWYRQLPEEGLKFMVYLQKENIIDESGMPKERFSAEFPKEGPSILRIQQVVRGDSAAYFCASSPARDSEAFFGQGTRLTVV.

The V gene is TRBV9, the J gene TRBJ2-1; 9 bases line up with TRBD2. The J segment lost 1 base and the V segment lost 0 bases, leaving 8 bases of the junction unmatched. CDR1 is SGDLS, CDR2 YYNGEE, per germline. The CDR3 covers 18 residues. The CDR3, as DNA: TGTGCCAGCAGCGTAGATGTTAGCGGGGGAGAATCCTACAATGAGCAGTTCTTC. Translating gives CASSVDVSGGESYNEQFF.

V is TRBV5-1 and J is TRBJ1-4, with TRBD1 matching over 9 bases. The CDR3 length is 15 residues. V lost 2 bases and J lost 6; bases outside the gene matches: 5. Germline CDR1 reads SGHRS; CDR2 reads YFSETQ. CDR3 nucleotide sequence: TGCGCCAGCAGCTTCGACAGGGGGGGGGATGAAAAACTGTTTTTT. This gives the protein CASSFDRGGDEKLFF. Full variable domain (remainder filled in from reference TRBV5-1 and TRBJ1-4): KAGVTQTPRYLIKTRGQQVTLSCSPISGHRSVSWYQQTPGQGLQFLFEYFSETQRNKGNFPGRFSGRQFSNSRSEMNVSTLELGDSALYLCASSFDRGGDEKLFFGSGTQLSVL.

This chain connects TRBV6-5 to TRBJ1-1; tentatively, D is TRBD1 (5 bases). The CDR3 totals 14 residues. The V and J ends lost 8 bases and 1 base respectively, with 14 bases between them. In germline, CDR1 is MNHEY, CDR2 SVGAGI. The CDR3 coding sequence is TGTGCCAGCGGTGTTGGGGGGAAGAACACTGAAGCTTTCTTT. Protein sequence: CASGVGGKNTEAFF.

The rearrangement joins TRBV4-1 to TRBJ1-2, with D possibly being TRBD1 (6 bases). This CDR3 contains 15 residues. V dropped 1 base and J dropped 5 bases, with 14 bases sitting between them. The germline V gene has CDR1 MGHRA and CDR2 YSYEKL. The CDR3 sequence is CASSQAMLQGYGYTF. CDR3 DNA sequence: TGCGCCAGCAGCCAAGCTATGTTACAGGGATATGGCTACACCTTC.

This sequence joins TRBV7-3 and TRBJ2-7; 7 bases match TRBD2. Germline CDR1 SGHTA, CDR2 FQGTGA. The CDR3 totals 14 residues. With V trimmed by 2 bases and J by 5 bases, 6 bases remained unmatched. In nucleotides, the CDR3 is TGTGCCAGCAGCTTAGGTGGACGGGAGGACGAGCAGTACTTC. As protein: CASSLGGREDEQYF.

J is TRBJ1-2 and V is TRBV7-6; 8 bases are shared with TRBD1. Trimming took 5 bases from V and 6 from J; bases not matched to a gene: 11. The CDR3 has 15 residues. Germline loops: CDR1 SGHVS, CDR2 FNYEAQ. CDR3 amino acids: CASSHLGTGMDGYTF. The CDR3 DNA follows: TGTGCCAGCAGCCACCTAGGGACAGGAATGGATGGCTACACCTTC.

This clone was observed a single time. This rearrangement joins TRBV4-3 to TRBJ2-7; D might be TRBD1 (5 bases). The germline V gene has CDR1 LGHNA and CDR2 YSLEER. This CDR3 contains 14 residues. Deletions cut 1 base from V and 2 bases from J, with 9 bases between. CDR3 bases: TGCGCCAGCAGCCAAGGCGCCAGGGCCTACGAGCAGTACTTC. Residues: CASSQGARAYEQYF.

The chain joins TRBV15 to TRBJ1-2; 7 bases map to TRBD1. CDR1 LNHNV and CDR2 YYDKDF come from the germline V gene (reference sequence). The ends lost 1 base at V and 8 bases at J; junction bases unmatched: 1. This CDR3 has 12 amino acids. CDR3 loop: CATSRAGGGYTF. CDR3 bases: TGTGCCACCAGCAGAGCAGGGGGGGGCTACACCTTC.

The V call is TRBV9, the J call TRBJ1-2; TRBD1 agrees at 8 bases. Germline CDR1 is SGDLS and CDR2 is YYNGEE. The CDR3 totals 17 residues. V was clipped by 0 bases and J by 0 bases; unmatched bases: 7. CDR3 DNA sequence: TGTGCCAGCAGCGTAGAAGTGGCAGGGGGCTCTAACTATGGCTACACCTTC. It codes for CASSVEVAGGSNYGYTF.

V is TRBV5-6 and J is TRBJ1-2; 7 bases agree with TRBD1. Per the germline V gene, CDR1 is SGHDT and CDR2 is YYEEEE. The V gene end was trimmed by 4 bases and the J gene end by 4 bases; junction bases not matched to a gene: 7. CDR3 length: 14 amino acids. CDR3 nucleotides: TGTGCCAGCAGCCGACAGGGAGTTAGCTATGGCTACACCTTC. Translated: CASSRQGVSYGYTF.

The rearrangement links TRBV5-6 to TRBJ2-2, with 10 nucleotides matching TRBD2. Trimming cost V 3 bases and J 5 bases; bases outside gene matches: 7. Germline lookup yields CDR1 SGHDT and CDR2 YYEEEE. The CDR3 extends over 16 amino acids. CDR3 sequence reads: CASSSSLAGRTGELFF. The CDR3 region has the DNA TGTGCCAGCAGCTCATCACTAGCGGGGCGAACCGGGGAGCTGTTTTTT.

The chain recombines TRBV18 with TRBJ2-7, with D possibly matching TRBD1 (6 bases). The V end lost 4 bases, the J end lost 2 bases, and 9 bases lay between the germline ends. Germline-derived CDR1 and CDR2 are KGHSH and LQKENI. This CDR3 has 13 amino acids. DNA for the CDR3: TGTGCCAGCTCACTCGGACAGCCCTACGAGCAGTACTTC. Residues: CASSLGQPYEQYF.

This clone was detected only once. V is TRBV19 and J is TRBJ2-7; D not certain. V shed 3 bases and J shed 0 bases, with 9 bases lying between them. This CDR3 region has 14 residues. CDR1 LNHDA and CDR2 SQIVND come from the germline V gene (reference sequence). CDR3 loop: CASSMGQVSYEQYF. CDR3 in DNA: TGTGCCAGTAGTATGGGTCAGGTCTCCTACGAGCAGTACTTC.